This entry is about one T cell receptor beta chain. Antigen unknown. The sample belongs to a study of T cells in localized non-small cell lung cancer. Broader study findings: There was higher T cell clonality in uninvolved adjacent lung than in tumor, and it was highest there. Heterogeneity cannot be ruled out, as sequencing used one tumor region only. Longer overall survival was seen with higher T cell density measured in blood.

Trimming removed 3 bases at V and 4 bases at J, with 20 bases between. The CDR3 spans 17 residues. Per germline, CDR1 SGHRS and CDR2 YFSETQ. Measured with immunoSEQ multiplex PCR; TCRdb has only the in-frame clones, and not every one. This table holds about 18,000 clones, approximately 82% found once. The TCR sequence derives from a female donor aged 60 or older with stage I lung adenocarcinoma. The chain combines TRBV5-1 with TRBJ2-1, with D tentatively TRBD1 or TRBD2 (5 bases each). The source was peripheral blood, collected before any cancer treatment. The CDR3 is CASSSHGAPNFYNEQFF. As DNA, the CDR3 is TGCGCCAGCAGCTCGCACGGGGCCCCGAACTTTTACAATGAGCAGTTCTTC.